This T cell receptor beta chain was recorded in a study of shared clonotypes between healthy human individuals. In CD8 memory, CD45RO+ cells were put together with CCR7-negative CD45RA+ TemRA cells. V was trimmed by 2 bases and J by 3 bases, leaving 7 bases between them. Germline V gene sequence: CDR1 SGHVS, CDR2 FQNEAQ. This CDR3 spans 13 amino acids. It was across several immunoSEQ plates that each subset's genomic DNA was evenly split. The table came from immunoSEQ multiplex PCR; TCRdb's copy has only in-frame clones and leaves some out. Among roughly 320,000 clones, around 87% were seen once, and the ten largest hold 16%.

The chain joins TRBV7-8 to TRBJ1-2; D call uncertain. The sequenced sample consisted of memory CD8+ T cells sorted from blood. Subset in this sample: CD45RO+ cells pooled with CCR7-negative TemRA cells. The TCR sequence derives from a man aged 18 to 29 in good health. CDR3: CASSLLDDYGYTF. The DNA for the CDR3 is TGTGCCAGCAGCTTACTCGACGACTATGGCTACACCTTC.